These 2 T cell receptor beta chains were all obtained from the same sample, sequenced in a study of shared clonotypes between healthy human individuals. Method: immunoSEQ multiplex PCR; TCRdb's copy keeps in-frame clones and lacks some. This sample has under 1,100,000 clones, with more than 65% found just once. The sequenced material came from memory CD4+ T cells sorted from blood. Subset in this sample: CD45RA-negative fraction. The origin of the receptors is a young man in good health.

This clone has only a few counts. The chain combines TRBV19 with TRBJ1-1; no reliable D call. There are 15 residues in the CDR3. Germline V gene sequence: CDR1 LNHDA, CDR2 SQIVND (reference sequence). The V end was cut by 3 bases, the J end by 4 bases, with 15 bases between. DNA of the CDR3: TGTGCCAGTAGTATCTGGGGTCAGCGGGTCACTGAAGCTTTCTTT. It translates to CASSIWGQRVTEAFF. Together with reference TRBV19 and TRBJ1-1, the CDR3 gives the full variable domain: DGGITQSPKYLFRKEGQNVTLSCEQNLNHDAMYWYRQDPGQGLRLIYYSQIVNDFQKGDIAEGYSVSREKKESFPLTVTSAQKNPTAFYLCASSIWGQRVTEAFFGQGTRLTVV.

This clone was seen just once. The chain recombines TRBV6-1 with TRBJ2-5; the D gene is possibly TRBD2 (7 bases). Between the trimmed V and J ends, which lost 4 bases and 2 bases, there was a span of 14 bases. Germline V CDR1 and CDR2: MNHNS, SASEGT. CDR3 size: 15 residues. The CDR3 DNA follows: TGTGCCAGCAGTGCCCGAGGGGGGGGACAAGAGACCCAGTACTTC. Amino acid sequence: CASSARGGGQETQYF.